This T cell receptor beta chain derives from a study of post-analysis software for immune sequencing data (dated by TCRdb to about 2015). As for the study more broadly: The recorded disease courses included relapsing-remitting, secondary progressive and progressive-relapsing multiple sclerosis, and some patients had no subtype annotation. A subset of samples was prepared in parallel using single-end sample barcoding, then pooled and co-amplified after Illumina adapter ligation. The patient repertoires were compared against approximately eleven previously published healthy control repertoires obtained from donors aged roughly 6 to 28 years.

The germline V gene specifies SGHTA as CDR1 and FQGNSA as CDR2. V loses 1 base, J loses 1 base, and the germline ends lie 6 bases apart. From cysteine to phenylalanine, the CDR3 is 14 amino acids long. Kept here is only the CDR3 DNA, which spans 42 bases and is read in frame from base 1. To demonstrate the VDJtools post-analysis software, the study profiled TCR beta repertoires from the peripheral blood of 13 young patients with multiple sclerosis. The multiple sclerosis patients were children and adolescents between roughly 6 and 16 years of age. With respect to this clonotype: It has no known antigen specificity. Per-base quality was not reported, and no clone a single base away is much larger than it.

Overall study results and their limits: Direct clustering with F measure revealed strong co-clustering of samples prepared in the same batch, which led to a batch-effect correction. Significantly lower normalized Chao1 diversity was found in multiple sclerosis patients than in controls, suggesting substantial peripheral T-cell clonal expansion. Patients showed significantly higher frequencies than controls for a few TRBV segments, among them TRBV5-6, TRBV5-1 and TRBV20-1. The control group was slightly older than the multiple sclerosis patient group.

The library was obtained by PCR. Sequencing used an Illumina HiSeq 2500. To reduce PCR and sequencing biases, unique molecular identifiers were incorporated into the TCR beta cDNA libraries. Per 1 to 10 million input T cells, approximately 500,000 cDNA molecules were obtained, such that each molecule approximated one T cell. Patient libraries were prepared and sequenced with the same protocol used for the earlier healthy control dataset. Within a given batch, samples were prepared together, multiplexed and sequenced on the same HiSeq lane. The authors' analysis ran thus. MIGEC was used to process the raw barcoded reads, and molecular identifier groups with only a single read were discarded before consensus assembly and CDR3 extraction. Clonotype tables were post-analysed with VDJtools, normalizing diversity by down-sampling all datasets to the smallest sample size. To correct batch-related cross-sample contamination, repertoire overlap clustering matched CDR3 amino acid sequences but not nucleotide sequences. The public reads were quality trimmed at Q25 with fastp and then assembled into clones with MiXCR by TCRdb, keeping productive beta chains. Here each entry gathers all rows of one CDR3 protein and keeps the most common genes and DNA. TCRdb, not the original authors, processed these V and J calls. Counted in this sample were about 460,000 distinct CDR3 sequences; 40% to 55% of them appeared once. 12% of the sample is taken by the ten largest.

Recombination connected TRBV7-2 to TRBJ2-3; the D segment cannot be called with confidence. Sequencing used blood. This TCR was sampled from a girl between 10 and 17 years old with multiple sclerosis. The CDR3 in this case is CASSLELGTDTQYF. In nucleotide form, the sequence is TGTGCCAGCAGCTTAGAGTTGGGCACAGATACGCAGTATTTT.